A selection of T cell receptor beta chains follows, all from one sample in a study of cytomegalovirus exposure and HLA in healthy donors. Assay used: immunoSEQ multiplex PCR; TCRdb lists only in-frame clones, some missing. The sample consists of some 84,000 clones, roughly 80% of them appearing once. Sequenced sample: PBMCs. These receptors originate from a boy aged 5-17 years in good health and CMV-seronegative. Both conserved end residues are part of each CDR3. The D gene is left open where the match is weak. The size entry is marked missing in some rows and otherwise reads once, few, many or a size class.

J	V	D	size	CDR3
TRBJ1-5	TRBV7-2	TRBD1	-	CASSRDRNQPQHF
TRBJ2-1	TRBV5-6	TRBD2	-	CASSPLAERSEQFF
TRBJ2-2	TRBV7-9	TRBD2	-	CASSRLAVNTGELFF
TRBJ1-4	TRBV29-1	-	-	CSAYREDEKLFF
TRBJ1-1	TRBV6-1	-	-	CASSEWAGSAEAFF
TRBJ2-7	TRBV14	-	few	CASSRGQPIDYEQYF
TRBJ2-1	TRBV14	TRBD1	-	CASSQVLDRVKGNEQFF
TRBJ2-7	TRBV5-4	TRBD2	-	CASSLSGRASEQYF
TRBJ2-1	TRBV11-3	TRBD2	-	CASSLGTSDYEQFF
TRBJ1-5	TRBV5-4	-	few	CASSLGGVSNQPQHF
TRBJ2-5	TRBV7-7	TRBD1	once	CASSLEGTGQETQYF
TRBJ1-2	TRBV27	TRBD1	-	CASSFGQGVHGYTF
TRBJ1-5	TRBV7-3	-	-	CASSLGGGQPQHF
TRBJ1-3	TRBV29-1	TRBD1	-	CSATGVGFTNTIYF
TRBJ2-7	TRBV30	-	-	CAWSSTYEQYF
TRBJ2-7	TRBV27	-	-	CASSSGFSYEQYF
TRBJ2-2	TRBV4-3	-	-	CASSQAGGVTGELFF
TRBJ2-3	TRBV28	TRBD2	-	CVSGVTDTQYF
TRBJ1-2	TRBV28	-	-	CASSGRGYGYTF
TRBJ1-4	TRBV28	-	-	CATRGGAGNEKLFF
TRBJ2-5	TRBV5-4	TRBD1	-	CASSPTMDRATQETQYF
TRBJ2-7	TRBV27	-	-	CASAGLSHEQYF
TRBJ2-7	TRBV28	TRBD1	-	CASSSPGQTYEQYF
TRBJ1-1	TRBV6-1	-	-	CASSDYTGFNTEAFF
TRBJ1-2	TRBV5-1	TRBD1	-	CASSLRDRPLRGGYTF
TRBJ1-1	TRBV6-1	-	-	CASEQGTHTEAFF
TRBJ2-5	TRBV5-4	-	-	CASSFGETQYF
TRBJ1-4	TRBV29-1	-	-	CSVLDRSNEKLFF
TRBJ2-1	TRBV5-8	-	-	CASSLVGRFF
TRBJ1-2	TRBV6-5	-	-	CASSPQGREGYGYTF
TRBJ1-2	TRBV9	-	-	CASSGSGPSIYGYTF
TRBJ2-7	TRBV18	-	-	CASSPTGTNYEQYF
TRBJ2-7	TRBV7-9	-	few	CASSLVSGNDYEQYF
TRBJ1-5	TRBV30	-	once	CAWSVRSEQGQHF
TRBJ1-5	TRBV2	TRBD1	few	CASRGGQTSNQPQHF
TRBJ1-2	TRBV21-1	-	-	CASSTGTEYGYTF
TRBJ2-7	TRBV28	-	-	CASTDGGTYEQYF
TRBJ1-1	TRBV27	-	-	CASTGRPGTEAFF
TRBJ1-2	TRBV4-3	-	few	CASSQDRKGNYGYTF
TRBJ2-5	TRBV5-1	-	few	CASSYKYGETQYF
TRBJ1-5	TRBV4-2	-	-	CASSQGRTDNQPQHF
TRBJ2-3	TRBV6-5	-	-	CASSPGTLSTDTQYF